This TCR beta chain stems from a study of beta chain features in type 1 diabetes. The wider study: Over all samples combined, 107,917,701 sorted cells were examined.

A sort by CD45RO/CCR7/CD25/CD127/CD95/CD27 yielded CD4+ naive, central memory, regulatory and stem cell-like memory cells. CDR3 length: 15 amino acids. Looked up from germline, CDR1 is SGHVS and CDR2 is FNYEAQ. Losses at the gene ends were 2 bases for V and 6 bases for J; bases not matched to a gene: 5. This clone has just one count. Its specificity is unknown. Sequencing targeted expressed TCRB transcripts, as all isolated RNA had been reverse transcribed. The study sequenced naive, central memory and regulatory T cell samples to an average of about 4 million reads. TCRdb's table, derived via immunoSEQ multiplex PCR, lists solely in-frame clones and lacks some. The table includes 120,000 to 150,000 clones, under 11% detected once. Regarding the study as a whole: The cDNA sequencing approach could over-represent high-TCR-expressing cells.

Sequencing was carried out using naive CD4+ T cells from blood. The TCR was taken from a man between 18 and 29 years old in good health. J is TRBJ2-7 and V is TRBV7-6, with TRBD2 matching over 12 bases. Here the CDR3 DNA reads TGTGCCAGCAGCTTAACCCGGACTAGCGGGGTCGAGCAGTACTTC. Translated, it gives CASSLTRTSGVEQYF.